The next 17 T cell receptor beta chains were all read from a single sample in a study of identical twins. TCRdb ran MiXCR on the 5' RACE reads and lists one entry per CDR3 protein. This table has about 260,000 distinct CDR3 sequences, around 7% appearing once. This sample also belongs to another study, concerning yellow fever vaccine responses in identical twins.

Material: memory (CD45RO+) T cells sorted from blood. Receptor source: a woman younger than 35 in good health.

Ten or more counts support this clonotype. This chain connects TRBV12-3 or TRBV12-4 to TRBJ2-6; D is unresolved. This CDR3 has 15 amino acids. Trimming left V 2 bases short and J 0 bases short, with 5 bases between. For the CDR3, the DNA is TGTGCCAGCAGTTTAAGGAGCTCTGGGGCCAACGTCCTGACTTTC. Translated: CASSLRSSGANVLTF.

This clonotype was counted many times. The genes are TRBV27 and TRBJ2-1, with 7 bases fitting TRBD2. Unmatched junction bases numbered 2, after V lost 5 bases and J lost 1 base. Germline assignment: CDR1 MNHEY and CDR2 SMNVEV (reference sequence). The CDR3 spans 14 residues. CDR3 region: CASSGGGSYNEQFF. CDR3 coding DNA: TGTGCCAGCAGTGGGGGGGGTTCCTACAATGAGCAGTTCTTC.

There are many counts of this clonotype. The chain uses TRBV6-2 or TRBV6-3 and TRBJ2-7; D is unresolved. Germline assignment: CDR1 MNHEY and CDR2 SVGEGT. The CDR3 contains 13 residues. Trimming removed 7 bases from V and 2 bases from J, with 12 bases in between. For the CDR3, the DNA is TGTGCCAGCAACCCCCAGGCCACCTACGAGCAGTACTTC. Its translation is CASNPQATYEQYF.

There are many counts of this clonotype. V gene TRBV6-1 combines with J gene TRBJ1-6, with D uncertain. The CDR3 consists of 14 residues. Germline V gene sequence: CDR1 MNHNS, CDR2 SASEGT. V lost 1 base to trimming and J lost 7 bases, with 8 bases between them. This CDR3 reads CASSEGDENSPLHF. As DNA, the CDR3 is TGTGCCAGCAGTGAAGGGGATGAGAATTCACCCCTCCACTTT.

Only a few counts were recorded for this clonotype. This chain joins TRBV4-1 and TRBJ2-5; TRBD2 matches at 10 bases. CDR1 MGHRA and CDR2 YSYEKL come from the germline V gene. The CDR3 sequence is 16 residues long. The V gene end was trimmed by 0 bases and the J gene end by 1 base; junction bases not matched to a gene: 2. The CDR3 region is CASSQDSGGIQETQYF. CDR3 DNA sequence: TGCGCCAGCAGCCAAGATAGCGGGGGGATCCAAGAGACCCAGTACTTC.

The chain employs TRBV6-1 and TRBJ2-7, with D unclear. The CDR3 extends over 13 amino acids. Germline V gene sequence: CDR1 MNHNS, CDR2 SASEGT. V lost 3 bases and J 0 bases, leaving 6 bases between the germline ends. CDR3: CASSDANSYEQYF. The CDR3 coding sequence is TGTGCCAGCAGTGATGCCAACTCCTACGAGCAGTACTTC.

This clonotype has only a few counts. The V gene is TRBV28, the J gene TRBJ2-7; no definite D call. Trimming pared 8 bases from V and 1 base from J, leaving 12 bases between. CDR3 size: 13 residues. CDR1 MDHEN and CDR2 SYDVKM come from the germline V gene. The chain's CDR3 is CASSPPPSYEQYF. The CDR3 DNA sequence: TGTGCCAGCTCCCCCCCGCCTTCCTACGAGCAGTACTTC.

This clonotype was seen repeatedly, ten times or more. The J gene is TRBJ1-1, the V gene TRBV5-6; no clear D gene. Trimming shortened V by 5 bases and J by 1 base, and 9 bases separated the two germline ends. Germline V lookup: CDR1 SGHDT, CDR2 YYEEEE. The CDR3 consists of 13 residues. CDR3 nucleotides: TGTGCCAGCAGGTACGGGCCGAACACTGAAGCTTTCTTT. Amino acid sequence: CASRYGPNTEAFF.

The V gene is TRBV6-5, the J gene TRBJ1-2, with D uncertain. Germline CDR1 reads MNHEY; CDR2 reads SVGAGI. Trimming took off 3 bases at V and 9 bases at J, with 11 bases between the two ends. This CDR3 region has 12 residues. Written as DNA, the CDR3 is TGTGCCAGCAGTTATAGCAGGATCAGCTACACCTTC. Residues: CASSYSRISYTF.

This clonotype was counted at least ten times. The gene calls are TRBV3-1 and TRBJ2-7; 7 bases align to TRBD2. V lost 6 bases, J lost 6 bases, and 11 bases stayed unmatched. CDR3 length: 14 amino acids. CDR1 LGHDT and CDR2 YNNKEL come from the germline V gene (reference sequence). CDR3 protein: CASRDAGVAAEQYF. The DNA for the CDR3 is TGTGCCAGCAGGGATGCGGGAGTCGCGGCCGAGCAGTACTTC.

This clonotype was seen ten or more times. The gene calls are TRBV12-3 or TRBV12-4 and TRBJ2-5; TRBD1 matches 7 bases. The junction had 10 bases not matched to a gene; V was cut back by 0 bases and J by 6 bases. This CDR3 contains 16 residues. CDR3 in amino acids: CASSLARGGFQKTQYF. The CDR3 DNA sequence: TGTGCCAGCAGTTTAGCCCGAGGGGGCTTTCAAAAGACCCAGTACTTC.

This clonotype was detected many times. V and J are TRBV7-2 and TRBJ2-1; the D is unclear. CDR3 length equals 15 residues. V lost 5 bases and J 4 bases, leaving 15 bases between the germline ends. CDR1 SGHTA and CDR2 FQGNSA come from the germline V gene. The CDR3 DNA sequence: TGTGCCAGCAGCCAGGATGGGCGGAGTTACAATGAGCAGTTCTTC. Translation: CASSQDGRSYNEQFF.

This clonotype was counted ten times or more. The chain uses TRBV29-1 and TRBJ1-2; unclear D gene. Germline-derived CDR1 and CDR2 are SQVTM and ANQGSEA. Trimming shortened V by 7 bases and J by 5 bases, and 17 bases separated the two germline ends. CDR3 length: 13 amino acids. The CDR3 coding sequence is TGCAGCGCCGAAAGGGAATCGCAATATGGCTACACCTTC. Amino acid sequence: CSAERESQYGYTF.

V is TRBV24-1 and J is TRBJ2-5; tentatively, D is TRBD2 (10 bases). Per the germline V gene, CDR1 is KGHDR and CDR2 is SFDVKD. This CDR3 region has 16 residues. V lost 5 bases to trimming and J lost 4 bases, with 19 bases between them. The CDR3 DNA follows: TGTGCCACCAGTGCGGGACAGGGACTAGCGTCAGAGACCCAGTACTTC. Its protein is CATSAGQGLASETQYF.

The chain carries TRBV15 and TRBJ2-3; D is ambiguous. The CDR3 length is 15 residues. Germline CDR1 reads LNHNV; CDR2 reads YYDKDF (reference sequence). Trimming cost V 0 bases and J 0 bases, with 7 bases left between them. The DNA of the CDR3 is TGTGCCACCAGCAGAGATCCCGTTAGCACAGATACGCAGTATTTT. Residues: CATSRDPVSTDTQYF.

This clonotype was detected many times. The chain combines TRBV3-1 with TRBJ2-3; D gene ambiguous. Deletions cut 6 bases from V and 2 bases from J, with 9 bases between. CDR1 is LGHDT and CDR2 is YNNKEL in the germline V gene (reference sequence). This CDR3 comprises 13 residues. Written as DNA, the CDR3 is TGTGCCAGCAGACCAATGAACACAGATACGCAGTATTTT. It is translated as CASRPMNTDTQYF.

The genes are TRBV20-1 and TRBJ1-2; the D is unclear. This CDR3 has 13 residues. Germline loops: CDR1 DFQATT, CDR2 SNEGSKA (reference sequence). Trimming left V 1 base short and J 4 bases short, with 10 bases between. The CDR3 reads CSARARPTYGYTF. The CDR3 DNA sequence: TGCAGTGCTAGAGCACGGCCGACCTATGGCTACACCTTC.